These T cell receptor beta chains were read from a single sample in a study of beta chain features in type 1 diabetes. Using immunoSEQ multiplex PCR, the repertoire was profiled, and TCRdb retains in-frame clones only, with some absent. The repertoire holds around 600,000 clones, over 10% seen once, with 0.095% to 0.15% in the top ten. Sequencing was carried out using naive CD4+ T cells from blood. These receptors all stem from a man aged 25-45 years with type 1 diabetes. Each CDR3 is given with its conserved first and last residue. A D gene is named only where the DNA matches it firmly. Clone size is stated in some rows and not others, as once, few, many or a class when expanded.

cdr3_nt cdr3_aa j_call d_call clone_size v_call
TGCGCCAGCAGTGAGTCGGGGGGGGCTGGGGATACGCAGTATTTT CASSESGGAGDTQYF TRBJ2-3 - - TRBV10-1
TGCGCCAGCAGTCTACAGGGATCAGGGGACTATGGCTACACCTTC CASSLQGSGDYGYTF TRBJ1-2 - - TRBV5-1
TGTGCTAGTGGTTTGGACAGAGCCTACGAGCAGTACTTC CASGLDRAYEQYF TRBJ2-7 - few TRBV12-5
TGCAGCGTTCGGTCCCTGGACAGTTCCTACGAGCAGTACTTC CSVRSLDSSYEQYF TRBJ2-7 - few TRBV29-1
TGCGCCAGCAGCTCTCTAGCGGACCAAGAGACCCAGTACTTC CASSSLADQETQYF TRBJ2-5 TRBD2 few TRBV5-1
TGTGCCAGCAGTTTAACCCCGGGGGGCAGCACAGATACGCAGTATTTT CASSLTPGGSTDTQYF TRBJ2-3 - - TRBV28
TGTGCCAGCAGTTCCGAGTCTGGGGGCGGGAATTCACCCCTCCACTTT CASSSESGGGNSPLHF TRBJ1-6 - few TRBV28
TGTGCCAGCAGCGTAGCTAGTCAGGGAGTCCGCAATGAGCAGTTCTTC CASSVASQGVRNEQFF TRBJ2-1 - - TRBV9
TGTGCCAGCAGTTTCCCCCAGGGGGCGAACTGGAGACTCCCCTACGAGCAGTACTTC CASSFPQGANWRLPYEQYF TRBJ2-7 TRBD1 few TRBV28
TGTGCCAGCAGCTTAGGGGGGACCTCACGAGATACGCAGTATTTT CASSLGGTSRDTQYF TRBJ2-3 - - TRBV11-2
TGCGCCAGCAGTGAATCAGGGACAGGGAGGACAGATACGCAGTATTTT CASSESGTGRTDTQYF TRBJ2-3 TRBD1 few TRBV10-1
TGTGCCAGCAGCCAAGCTCTCCCGGGACAGGGAGCCCCCTACGAGCAGTACTTC CASSQALPGQGAPYEQYF TRBJ2-7 TRBD1 few TRBV4-2
TGTGCCAGCTCACCACTACGACAGCCCTATGGCTACACCTTC CASSPLRQPYGYTF TRBJ1-2 - few TRBV18
TGTGCCAGCAGCCCTGGGAACGATCGACAGCCCCAGCATTTT CASSPGNDRQPQHF TRBJ1-5 - few TRBV9
TGTGCCAGCAGCCCTCTCTATAGCGGGGGAGAGACCCAGTACTTC CASSPLYSGGETQYF TRBJ2-5 TRBD2 few TRBV9
TGTGCCAGCAGCCTGACAGCCAAAACTGAAGCTTTCTTT CASSLTAKTEAFF TRBJ1-1 - few TRBV11-1
TGTGCCAGCAGCTGGTTGGCAGGGGAATACGAGCAGTACTTC CASSWLAGEYEQYF TRBJ2-7 - - TRBV11-3
TGCGCCAGCAGCCCCTCGAGTAATTCACCCCTCCACTTT CASSPSSNSPLHF TRBJ1-6 - few TRBV4-3
TGTGCCATCAGTGAAACCTTGGTTGGTTCACCCCTCCACTTT CAISETLVGSPLHF TRBJ1-6 - few TRBV10-3
TGTGCCAGCACCTCGACAGGGGGCGGCTATGGCTACACCTTC CASTSTGGGYGYTF TRBJ1-2 TRBD1 - TRBV28
TGTGCCAGCAGTTTACACGGGAATCAGCCCCAGCATTTT CASSLHGNQPQHF TRBJ1-5 - few TRBV6-6
TGCAGCGTTGTTGGGCGGATGAACACTGAAGCTTTCTTT CSVVGRMNTEAFF TRBJ1-1 - few TRBV29-1
TGTGCCAGCAGTTTCGAGATGAACACTGAAGCTTTCTTT CASSFEMNTEAFF TRBJ1-1 - few TRBV9
TGTGCCAGCAGGGTACAGGGGGGCGTAGATACGCAGTATTTT CASRVQGGVDTQYF TRBJ2-3 TRBD1 few TRBV6-5
TGTGCCAGCAGTTCCCGGGACAGGGGAATTTACGAGCAGTACTTC CASSSRDRGIYEQYF TRBJ2-7 TRBD1 - TRBV6-5
TGTGCTAGTGGTTTTGGGGAGACCCAGTACTTC CASGFGETQYF TRBJ2-5 - few TRBV12-5
TGTGCCAGCGCCCCCAATGAAAAACTGTTTTTT CASAPNEKLFF TRBJ1-4 - few TRBV6-6
TGTGCCAGCAGTGAAGAAATAGCGGCATTACACAATGAGCAGTTCTTC CASSEEIAALHNEQFF TRBJ2-1 - few TRBV2
TGTGCCAGCCACTTTGACCCGTCGGCGGCCGGGGAGCTGTTTTTT CASHFDPSAAGELFF TRBJ2-2 - few TRBV2
TGTGCCAGCAGAACAACAGGGGGCACGAATCAGCCCCAGCATTTT CASRTTGGTNQPQHF TRBJ1-5 TRBD1 few TRBV2
TGTGCCAGCTCGTTGGACACGAACACCGGGGAGCTGTTTTTT CASSLDTNTGELFF TRBJ2-2 - few TRBV18
TGTGCCAGCAGTTACTCGACAGGGCGAAGCTACGAGCAGTACTTC CASSYSTGRSYEQYF TRBJ2-7 TRBD1 - TRBV6-5
TGTGCCTGGACTAGCGGGAGCACCGGGGAGCTGTTTTTT CAWTSGSTGELFF TRBJ2-2 TRBD2 - TRBV30
TGCGCCAGCAGCTTGGACAGGGGAGGGGAGACCCAGTACTTC CASSLDRGGETQYF TRBJ2-5 - - TRBV5-1
TGTGCCAGTAGTGCCCAGACAGGAGTCGGTGAAAAACTGTTTTTT CASSAQTGVGEKLFF TRBJ1-4 - few TRBV19
TGCAGCGTCTTGGGGGGGTATGAGCAGTTCTTC CSVLGGYEQFF TRBJ2-1 TRBD2 - TRBV29-1
TGTGCCAGCAGCCCGCGACCTGGGGTCTCAGATACGCAGTATTTT CASSPRPGVSDTQYF TRBJ2-3 - - TRBV7-2
TGTGCCAGCAGCTTGATCCCCCAGGGAGTTGACAAAAACATTCAGTACTTC CASSLIPQGVDKNIQYF TRBJ2-4 - - TRBV7-9
TGTGCCAGCAGGGCCGGGGGGAGCCCCTACGAGCAGTACTTC CASRAGGSPYEQYF TRBJ2-7 TRBD2 few TRBV28
TGCGCCAGCAGCCAAGTTACAGGGGGCACTGAAGCTTTCTTT CASSQVTGGTEAFF TRBJ1-1 TRBD1 - TRBV4-3
TGTGCCAGCAGCCAGGGACCCGAGGTGGATACGCAGTATTTT CASSQGPEVDTQYF TRBJ2-3 - - TRBV7-3
TGTGCCATCACGCCACTGTCGGCGGGGGATCGCGAGCAGTACTTC CAITPLSAGDREQYF TRBJ2-7 TRBD2 - TRBV6-1
TGCAGCGTTGAAGTCCTCGGGGGCCGCACAGATACGCAGTATTTT CSVEVLGGRTDTQYF TRBJ2-3 - - TRBV29-1